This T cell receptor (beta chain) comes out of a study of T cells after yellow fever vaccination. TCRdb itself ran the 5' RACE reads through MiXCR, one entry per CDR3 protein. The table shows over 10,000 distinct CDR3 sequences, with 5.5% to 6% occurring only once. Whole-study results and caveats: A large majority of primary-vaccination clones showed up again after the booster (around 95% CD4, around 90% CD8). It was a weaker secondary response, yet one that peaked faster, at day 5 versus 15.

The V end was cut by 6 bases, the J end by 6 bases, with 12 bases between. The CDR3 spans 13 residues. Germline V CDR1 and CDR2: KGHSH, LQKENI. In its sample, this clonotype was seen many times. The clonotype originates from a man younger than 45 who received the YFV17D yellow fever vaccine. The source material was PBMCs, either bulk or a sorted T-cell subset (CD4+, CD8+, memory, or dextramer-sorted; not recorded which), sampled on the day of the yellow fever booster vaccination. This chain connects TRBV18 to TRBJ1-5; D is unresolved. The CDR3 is CASSPSEGQPQHF. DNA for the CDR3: TGTGCCAGCTCTCCGTCGGAGGGTCAGCCCCAGCATTTT.